This TCR beta chain emerged from a study of blood T cell repertoires in COVID-19. Study-level background: Sources were T cells, B-cell-depleted T cells, or PBMCs; the material itself was cDNA or gDNA.

CDR1 ENHRY and CDR2 SYGVKD come from the germline V gene. The CDR3 has 14 amino acids. The ends were cut back, 8 bases at V and 0 bases at J, with 10 bases in the middle. As originally analysed: Quantification of nucleated cells was approximated via reference gene primer amplification. Sequencing was performed with immunoSEQ multiplex PCR; in TCRdb, only in-frame clones are kept and a portion is missing. D and trimming were read from the DNA, whereas the V and J calls and clone size are those reported in that table. The table records 70,000 to 95,000 clones, over 90% of them present only once. The receptor was isolated from a human donor with active COVID-19. The donor label of this sample is uncertain. Sequencing input: peripheral blood. V is TRBV10-3 and J is TRBJ2-2, with a weak D call TRBD2 (6 bases). CDR3 bases: TGTGCCATCGGACTATCCACGAACACCGGGGAGCTGTTTTTT. It specifies CAIGLSTNTGELFF.